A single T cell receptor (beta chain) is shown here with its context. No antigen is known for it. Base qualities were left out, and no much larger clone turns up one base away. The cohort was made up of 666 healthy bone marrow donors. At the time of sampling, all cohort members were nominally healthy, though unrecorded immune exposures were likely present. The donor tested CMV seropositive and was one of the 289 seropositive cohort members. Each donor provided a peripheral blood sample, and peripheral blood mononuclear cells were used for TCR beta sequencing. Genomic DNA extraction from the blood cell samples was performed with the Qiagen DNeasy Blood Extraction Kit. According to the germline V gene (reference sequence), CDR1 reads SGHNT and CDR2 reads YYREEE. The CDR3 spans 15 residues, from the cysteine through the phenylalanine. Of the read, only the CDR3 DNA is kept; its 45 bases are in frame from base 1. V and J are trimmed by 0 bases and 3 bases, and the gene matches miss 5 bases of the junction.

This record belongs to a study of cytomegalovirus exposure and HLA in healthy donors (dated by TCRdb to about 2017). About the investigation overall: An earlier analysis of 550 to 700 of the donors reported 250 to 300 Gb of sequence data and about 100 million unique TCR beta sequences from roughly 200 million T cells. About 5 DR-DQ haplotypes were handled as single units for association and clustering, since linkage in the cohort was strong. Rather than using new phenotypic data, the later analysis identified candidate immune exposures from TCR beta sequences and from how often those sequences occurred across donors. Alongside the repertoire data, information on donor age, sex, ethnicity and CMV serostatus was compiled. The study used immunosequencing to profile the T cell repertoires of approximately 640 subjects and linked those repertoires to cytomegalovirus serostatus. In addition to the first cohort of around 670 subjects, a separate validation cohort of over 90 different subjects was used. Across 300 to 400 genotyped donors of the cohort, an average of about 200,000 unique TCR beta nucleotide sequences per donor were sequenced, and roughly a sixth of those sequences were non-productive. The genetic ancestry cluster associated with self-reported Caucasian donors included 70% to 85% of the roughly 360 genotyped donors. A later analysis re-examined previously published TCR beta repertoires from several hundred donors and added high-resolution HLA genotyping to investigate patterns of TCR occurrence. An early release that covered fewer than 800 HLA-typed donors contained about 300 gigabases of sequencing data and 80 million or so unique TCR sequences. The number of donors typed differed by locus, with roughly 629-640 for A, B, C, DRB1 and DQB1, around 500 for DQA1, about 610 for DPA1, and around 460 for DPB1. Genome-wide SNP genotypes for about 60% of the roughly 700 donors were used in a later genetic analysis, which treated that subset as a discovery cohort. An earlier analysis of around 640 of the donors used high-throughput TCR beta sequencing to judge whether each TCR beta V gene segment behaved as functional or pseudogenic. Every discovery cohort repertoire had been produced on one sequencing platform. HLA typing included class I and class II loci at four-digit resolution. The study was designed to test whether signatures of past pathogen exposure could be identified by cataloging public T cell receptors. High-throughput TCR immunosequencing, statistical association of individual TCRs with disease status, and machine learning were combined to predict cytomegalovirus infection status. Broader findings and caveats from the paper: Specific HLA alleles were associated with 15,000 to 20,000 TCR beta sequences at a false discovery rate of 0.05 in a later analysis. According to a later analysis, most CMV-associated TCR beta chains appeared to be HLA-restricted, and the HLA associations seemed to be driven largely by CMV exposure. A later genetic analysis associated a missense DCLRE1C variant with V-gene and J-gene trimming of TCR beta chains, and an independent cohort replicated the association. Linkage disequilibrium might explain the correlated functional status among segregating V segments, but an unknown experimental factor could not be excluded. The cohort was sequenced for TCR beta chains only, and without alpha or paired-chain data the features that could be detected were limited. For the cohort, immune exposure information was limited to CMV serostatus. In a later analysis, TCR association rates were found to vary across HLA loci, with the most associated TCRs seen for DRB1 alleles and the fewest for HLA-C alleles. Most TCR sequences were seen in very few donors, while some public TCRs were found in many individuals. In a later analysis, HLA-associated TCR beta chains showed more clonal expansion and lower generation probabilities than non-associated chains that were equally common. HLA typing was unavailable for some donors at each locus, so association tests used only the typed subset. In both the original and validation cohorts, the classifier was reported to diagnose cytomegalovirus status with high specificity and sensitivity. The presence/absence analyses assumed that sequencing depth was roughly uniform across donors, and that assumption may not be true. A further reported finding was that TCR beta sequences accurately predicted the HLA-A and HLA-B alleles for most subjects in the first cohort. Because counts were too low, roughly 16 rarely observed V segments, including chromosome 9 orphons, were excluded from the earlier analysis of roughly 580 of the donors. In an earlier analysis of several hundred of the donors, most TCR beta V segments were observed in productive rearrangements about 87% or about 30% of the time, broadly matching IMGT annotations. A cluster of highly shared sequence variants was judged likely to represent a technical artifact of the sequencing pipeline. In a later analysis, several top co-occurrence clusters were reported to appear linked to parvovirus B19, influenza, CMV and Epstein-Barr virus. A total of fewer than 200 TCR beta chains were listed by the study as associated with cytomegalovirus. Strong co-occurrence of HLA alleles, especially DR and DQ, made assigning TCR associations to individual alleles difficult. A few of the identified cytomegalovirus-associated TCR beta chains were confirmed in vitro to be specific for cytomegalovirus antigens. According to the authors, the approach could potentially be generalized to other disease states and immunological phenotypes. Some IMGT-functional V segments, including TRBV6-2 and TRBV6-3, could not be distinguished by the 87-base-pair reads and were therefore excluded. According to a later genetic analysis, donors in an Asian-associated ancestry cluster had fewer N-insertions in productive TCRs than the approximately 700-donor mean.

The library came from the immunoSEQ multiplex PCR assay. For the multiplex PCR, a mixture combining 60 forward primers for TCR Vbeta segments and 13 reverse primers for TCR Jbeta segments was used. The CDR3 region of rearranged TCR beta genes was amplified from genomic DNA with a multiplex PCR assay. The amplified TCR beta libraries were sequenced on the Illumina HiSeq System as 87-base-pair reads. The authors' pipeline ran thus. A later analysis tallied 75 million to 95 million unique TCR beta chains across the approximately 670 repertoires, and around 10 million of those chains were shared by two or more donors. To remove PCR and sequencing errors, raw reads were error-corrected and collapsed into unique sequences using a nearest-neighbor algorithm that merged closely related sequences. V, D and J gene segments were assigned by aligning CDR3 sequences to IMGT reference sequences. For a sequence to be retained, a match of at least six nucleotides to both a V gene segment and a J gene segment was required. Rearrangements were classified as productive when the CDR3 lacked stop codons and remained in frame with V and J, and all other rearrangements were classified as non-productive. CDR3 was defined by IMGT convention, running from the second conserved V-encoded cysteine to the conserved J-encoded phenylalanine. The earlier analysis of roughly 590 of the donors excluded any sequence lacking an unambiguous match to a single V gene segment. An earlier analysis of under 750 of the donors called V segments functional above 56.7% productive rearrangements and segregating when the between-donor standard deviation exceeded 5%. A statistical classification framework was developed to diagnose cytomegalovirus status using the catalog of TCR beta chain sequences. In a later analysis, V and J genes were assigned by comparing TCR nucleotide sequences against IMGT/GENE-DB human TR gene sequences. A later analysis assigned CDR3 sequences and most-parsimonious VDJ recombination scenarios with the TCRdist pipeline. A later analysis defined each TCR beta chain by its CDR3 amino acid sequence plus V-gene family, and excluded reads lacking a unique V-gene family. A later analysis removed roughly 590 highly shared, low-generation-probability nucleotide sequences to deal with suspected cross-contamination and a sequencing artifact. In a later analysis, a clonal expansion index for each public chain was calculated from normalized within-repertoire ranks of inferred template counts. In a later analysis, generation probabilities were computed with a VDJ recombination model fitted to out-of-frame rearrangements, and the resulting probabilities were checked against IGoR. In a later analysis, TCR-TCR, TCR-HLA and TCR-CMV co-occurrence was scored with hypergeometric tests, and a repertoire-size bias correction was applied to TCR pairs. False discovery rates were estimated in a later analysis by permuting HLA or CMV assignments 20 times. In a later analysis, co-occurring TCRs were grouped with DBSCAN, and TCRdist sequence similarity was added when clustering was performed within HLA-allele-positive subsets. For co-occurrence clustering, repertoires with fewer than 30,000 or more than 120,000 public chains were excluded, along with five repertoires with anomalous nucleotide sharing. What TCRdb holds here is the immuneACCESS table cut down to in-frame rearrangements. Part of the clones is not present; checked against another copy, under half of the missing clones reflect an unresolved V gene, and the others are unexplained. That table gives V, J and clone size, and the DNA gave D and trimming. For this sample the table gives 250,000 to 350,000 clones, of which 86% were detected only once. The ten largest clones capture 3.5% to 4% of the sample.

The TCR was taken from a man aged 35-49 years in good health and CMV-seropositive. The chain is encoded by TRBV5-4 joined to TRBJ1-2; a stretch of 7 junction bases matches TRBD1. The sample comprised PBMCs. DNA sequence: TGTGCCAGCAGCTTGGAGGGACAGATTCACTATGGCTACACCTTC. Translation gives CASSLEGQIHYGYTF.